These 29 T cell receptor beta chains came from one sample sequenced in a study of blood T cells in healthy people across ages. PCR was performed a second time for 7 to 11 cycles using a sample-barcoded 5' primer and a J-beta primer mix. Each CDR3 protein is one row after TCRdb ran MiXCR on the 5' RACE reads. The sample carries 700,000 to 850,000 distinct CDR3 sequences, about 53% recorded once. The sample taken for sequencing was blood. The receptors here all came from a man at least 80 years old in good health.

This clonotype was found a few times. The chain links TRBV7-9 to TRBJ2-1, with D unresolved. Germline V gives CDR1 SEHNR, CDR2 FQNEAQ (reference sequence). The CDR3 has 13 residues. V was trimmed by 1 base and J by 7 bases, leaving 8 bases between them. For the CDR3, the DNA is TGTGCCAGCAGCTTAGACTCCTTTAATGAGCAGTTCTTC. Encoded protein: CASSLDSFNEQFF.

In its sample, this clonotype was seen once. V is TRBV29-1 and J is TRBJ2-3; 9 nucleotides align to TRBD2. This CDR3 has 15 amino acids. V trimming: 1 base; J trimming: 0 bases; junction bases outside the gene matches: 2. Germline V gives CDR1 SQVTM, CDR2 ANQGSEA. In DNA, the CDR3 is TGCAGCGTTGAAGTCCTAGCGGGGAGCACAGATACGCAGTATTTT. Encoded protein: CSVEVLAGSTDTQYF.

J is TRBJ1-1 and V is TRBV12-3 or TRBV12-4; D not resolved. The length of the CDR3 is 11 residues. V dropped 10 bases and J dropped 3 bases, with 9 bases sitting between them. The CDR3: CATRRDTEAFF. For the CDR3, the DNA is TGTGCCACAAGAAGGGACACTGAAGCTTTCTTT.

The rearrangement links TRBV3-1 to TRBJ1-1, with a weak D call TRBD1 (5 bases). The V gene lost 1 base and the J gene lost 1 base, with 13 bases spanning the gap. The germline gives CDR1 LGHDT, CDR2 YNNKEL (reference sequence). The CDR3 sequence is 16 residues long. CDR3 nucleotides: TGTGCCAGCAGCCAAGTGGGGGGGTTGGGGAACACTGAAGCTTTCTTT. Protein product: CASSQVGGLGNTEAFF.

This clonotype has more than one count but fewer than ten. The chain couples TRBV20-1 to TRBJ2-3; TRBD1 aligns across 7 bases. The CDR3 extends over 14 amino acids. Germline CDR1 reads DFQATT; CDR2 reads SNEGSKA (reference sequence). V lost 8 bases to trimming and J lost 14 bases; unmatched junction nucleotides: 22. CDR3 residues: CSINPGRSGGYAYF. The CDR3 DNA is TGCAGTATTAATCCGGGCCGGTCAGGGGGATACGCGTATTTT.

This clonotype was seen more than once but under ten times. The rearrangement uses TRBV2 and TRBJ2-6; D not resolved. V dropped 8 bases and J dropped 7 bases, with 12 bases sitting between them. Germline V gene lookup returns CDR1 SNHLY and CDR2 FYNNEI. CDR3 length equals 13 residues. The CDR3 coding sequence is TGTGCCAGCCGCCCTGGGTTTGCCAACGTCCTGACTTTC. Translated: CASRPGFANVLTF.

This clonotype was found once. V gene TRBV2 combines with J gene TRBJ1-1, with a tentative D call TRBD1 (6 bases). The CDR3 runs to 15 residues. Germline V gene data show CDR1 as SNHLY and CDR2 as FYNNEI. V was clipped by 7 bases and J by 0 bases, with 15 bases between them. CDR3 in amino acids: CASITTGTMNTEAFF. The CDR3 nucleotides read TGTGCCAGCATAACGACCGGGACAATGAACACTGAAGCTTTCTTT.

A few counts support this clonotype. The V call is TRBV12-3 or TRBV12-4, the J call TRBJ2-1; a weak D match, TRBD2 (5 bases). The DNA matches TRBJ2-7 better at its end, which makes the J call doubtful. The CDR3 contains 14 residues. The CDR3 DNA is TGTGCCAGCAATACACTAGAATCCCACAATGAGCAGTACTTC. Amino acid sequence: CASNTLESHNEQYF.

The chain has TRBV6-5 and TRBJ2-6; the match to TRBD1 covers 7 bases. Germline lookup yields CDR1 MNHEY and CDR2 SVGAGI. V shed 6 bases, J shed 2 bases, and the junction held 7 bases outside the gene matches. This CDR3 comprises 16 residues. As DNA, the CDR3 is TGTGCCAGCAGGTTACCCGGGACAGCTGGGGCCAACGTCCTGACTTTC. Amino acid sequence: CASRLPGTAGANVLTF.

This clonotype showed up just a few times. This rearrangement joins TRBV4-1 to TRBJ1-1; possible D gene TRBD1, 6 bases. From germline, CDR1 is MGHRA and CDR2 YSYEKL. CDR3 length: 13 amino acids. V was shortened by 7 bases and J by 1 base, with 10 bases between the two germline ends. CDR3 bases: TGCGCCAGCAAGGGACAAGCGAACACTGAAGCTTTCTTT. Its protein is CASKGQANTEAFF.

The rearrangement uses TRBV24-1 and TRBJ2-1; 13 nucleotides line up with TRBD2. V lost 1 base to trimming and J lost 4 bases; unmatched junction nucleotides: 3. Germline V CDR1 and CDR2: KGHDR, SFDVKD. This CDR3 comprises 17 residues. The chain's CDR3 is CATSDFKGLAGYNEQFF. CDR3 bases: TGTGCCACCAGTGATTTTAAGGGACTAGCGGGGTACAATGAGCAGTTCTTC.

The genes are TRBV15 and TRBJ2-1; 9 nucleotides align to TRBD2. Trimming cost V 0 bases and J 2 bases; bases outside gene matches: 8. CDR1 and CDR2 (germline): LNHNV, YYDKDF (reference sequence). The CDR3 loop spans 18 amino acids. The DNA for the CDR3 is TGTGCCACCAGCAGAGATTCGGGACTAGCCGGGGCCTACAATGAGCAGTTCTTC. Protein: CATSRDSGLAGAYNEQFF.

This clonotype was picked up a small number of times. The chain carries TRBV7-2 and TRBJ2-5; 10 positions agree with TRBD2. The J call is doubtful: the DNA matches TRBJ2-7 better. The CDR3 runs to 15 residues. Germline CDR1 and CDR2: SGHTA and FQGNSA. The CDR3 sequence is CASRLAGAPGNEQYF. The CDR3 DNA follows: TGTGCCAGCAGGCTAGCGGGGGCCCCAGGAAACGAGCAGTACTTC.

The chain uses TRBV29-1 and TRBJ1-5; D not certain. CDR3 size: 14 residues. Trimming removed 4 bases from V and 0 bases from J, with 10 bases in between. Germline V CDR1 and CDR2: SQVTM, ANQGSEA. The CDR3 DNA follows: TGCAGCGTTGCGTACGGATCTAGCAATCAGCCCCAGCATTTT. This codes for CSVAYGSSNQPQHF.

This chain links TRBV6-4 with TRBJ1-2; D call uncertain. Germline V gene data show CDR1 as MRHNA and CDR2 as SNTAGT. The CDR3 has 14 residues. V lost 3 bases, J lost 6 bases, and 14 bases lay in between. Written as DNA, the CDR3 is TGTGCCAGCAGTGATCGAGGGCATAGGGATGGCTACACCTTC. Protein product: CASSDRGHRDGYTF.

This chain connects TRBV28 to TRBJ2-3; D is unresolved. Trimming removed 2 bases from V and 0 bases from J, with 15 bases in between. The V gene's germline CDR1 is MDHEN and CDR2 SYDVKM. The CDR3 extends over 17 amino acids. The CDR3 nucleotides read TGTGCCAGCAGTTTACCCTTGAGCCGACCCAGCACAGATACGCAGTATTTT. This encodes CASSLPLSRPSTDTQYF.

The chain couples TRBV7-9 to TRBJ2-5, with D uncertain. V lost 1 base and J 4 bases, leaving 4 bases between the germline ends. This CDR3 is built from 12 residues. Germline CDR1 SEHNR, CDR2 FQNEAQ (reference sequence). The CDR3 DNA reads as TGTGCCAGCAGCTTAGATACAGAGACCCAGTACTTC. Translation gives CASSLDTETQYF.

This clonotype was seen a single time. The V gene is TRBV4-2, the J gene TRBJ2-5, with 10 bases that match TRBD2. The CDR3 loop spans 18 amino acids. Germline values: CDR1 LGHNA, CDR2 YNFKEQ. V shed 1 base and J 7 bases; nucleotides not matched to a gene: 15. The CDR3 region is CASSQGGTSAPKGRTQYF. CDR3 DNA: TGTGCCAGCAGCCAAGGTGGGACTAGCGCACCTAAAGGAAGGACCCAGTACTTC.

This clonotype was seen a few times. V usage is TRBV7-3 and J usage is TRBJ2-1; the match to TRBD2 covers 9 bases. The V gene's germline CDR1 is SGHTA and CDR2 FQGTGA. The CDR3 is 14 residues long. V gave up 5 bases and J gave up 6 bases; unmatched junction bases: 5. In DNA, the CDR3 is TGTGCCAGCAGCCCAGGGCGGGAGGGCAATGAGCAGTTCTTC. Amino acids: CASSPGREGNEQFF.

This clonotype has more than one count but fewer than ten. V and J are TRBV5-4 and TRBJ2-1; D remains unclear. The V gene lost 4 bases and the J gene lost 0 bases, with 8 bases spanning the gap. CDR1 and CDR2 from the germline V gene are SGHNT and YYREEE (reference sequence). The CDR3 runs 14 residues. This CDR3 is CASSETRSYNEQFF. In DNA form, the CDR3 reads TGTGCCAGCAGCGAAACCCGCTCCTACAATGAGCAGTTCTTC.

In this sample, this clonotype turned up a few times. A read error may produce the germline difference seen at one junction end. The chain recombines TRBV25-1 with TRBJ2-5; D may match TRBD1 or TRBD2 (5 bases each). This CDR3 region has 13 residues. Germline V gene sequence: CDR1 MGHDK, CDR2 SYGVNS. CDR3 region: CATSTGAIETQYF. Here the CDR3 DNA reads TGTGCCACCAGTACCGGGGCTATCGAGACCCAGTACTTC.

CDR3 nucleotides: TGTGCCAGCTCCCTGGGGTTAGCTAACTATGGCTACACCTTC. Amino acid sequence: CASSLGLANYGYTF. This chain links TRBV27 with TRBJ1-2; D gene uncertain. The CDR3 extends over 14 amino acids. V was clipped by 8 bases and J by 0 bases, with 13 bases between them. The germline gives CDR1 MNHEY, CDR2 SMNVEV (reference sequence).

The rearrangement links TRBV3-1 to TRBJ1-6; 8 positions match TRBD1. J was trimmed by 8 bases and V by 4 bases; bases with no gene match: 4. Germline CDR1 reads LGHDT; CDR2 reads YNNKEL (reference sequence). The CDR3 has 14 residues. Here the CDR3 DNA reads TGTGCCAGCAGCCTTGGACAGGGCCATTCACCCCTCCACTTT. It translates to CASSLGQGHSPLHF.

The rearrangement links TRBV7-2 to TRBJ2-7, with TRBD1 matching over 9 bases. Germline V gene lookup returns CDR1 SGHTA and CDR2 FQGNSA. J was trimmed by 7 bases and V by 4 bases; bases with no gene match: 11. The CDR3 has 15 amino acids. The CDR3 coding sequence is TGTGCCAGCAGCTGGGGGACAGGGCCAGCTGGGGAGCAGTACTTC. Translating it yields CASSWGTGPAGEQYF.

This clonotype appeared a few times. V gene TRBV6-1 combines with J gene TRBJ2-1; no clear D. Germline CDR1 reads MNHNS; CDR2 reads SASEGT. The V end lost 3 bases, the J end lost 8 bases, and 8 bases lay between the germline ends. CDR3 size: 12 residues. The CDR3 DNA follows: TGTGCCAGCAGTGATTCTAATTATGAGCAGTTCTTC. It is translated as CASSDSNYEQFF.

The chain couples TRBV10-3 to TRBJ1-2; a weak D match, TRBD1 (5 bases). The V and J ends lost 4 bases and 4 bases respectively, with 22 bases between them. From germline, CDR1 is ENHRY and CDR2 SYGVKD. This CDR3 contains 17 residues. DNA of the CDR3: TGTGCCATCAGTGGACAGCTGGGACCCTCGACCAGCTATGGCTACACCTTC. Translating it yields CAISGQLGPSTSYGYTF.

The chain uses TRBV4-1 and TRBJ2-1, with 10 nucleotides matching TRBD2. V shed 1 base and J 5 bases; nucleotides not matched to a gene: 5. Germline values: CDR1 MGHRA, CDR2 YSYEKL. CDR3 length: 16 amino acids. CDR3 residues: CASSQAAGTSDNEQFF. In DNA, the CDR3 is TGCGCCAGCAGCCAAGCTGCCGGGACTAGCGACAATGAGCAGTTCTTC.

V and J are TRBV15 and TRBJ2-5; TRBD1 aligns across 7 bases. The DNA end lines up better with TRBJ2-7; the J call may be wrong. This CDR3 has 16 residues. Germline CDR1 LNHNV, CDR2 YYDKDF (reference sequence). For the CDR3, the DNA is TGTGCCACCAGCAACCTCCGGGACAGTCCCTCTTTCGAGCAGTACTTC. It is translated as CATSNLRDSPSFEQYF.

CDR3 DNA: TGTGCCAGCAGCTCCCGGGACCAGCCGTTCTTC. Translation gives CASSSRDQPFF. This chain connects TRBV13 to TRBJ2-1; the D call may be TRBD1 or TRBD2 (5 bases each). Germline CDR1 and CDR2: PRHDT and FYEKMQ (reference sequence). With 4 bases removed from V and 15 bases from J, the gap between germline ends came to 13 bases. The CDR3 runs 11 residues.